The clone carrying this T cell receptor (beta chain) was detected many times. RNA transcripts were the template for amplifying TCR beta CDR3 regions. When the TCR CDR3 underwent first-round RT-PCR, the HTBI primer set was used. One entry per CDR3 protein results from TCRdb running MiXCR on the multiplex PCR reads. This sample has roughly 500,000 distinct CDR3 sequences, with 46% found just once. The sample is drawn from a study of T cells in Graves' hyperthyroidism and ophthalmopathy. Deletions cut 5 bases from V and 2 bases from J, with 13 bases between. The CDR3 has 14 amino acids. Germline V gives CDR1 DFQATT, CDR2 SNEGSKA (reference sequence).

Sequencing used peripheral blood or thyroid tissue (not recorded which). The sequence derives from an adult woman with Graves' disease, either hyperthyroidism or ophthalmopathy (not recorded which). The genes are TRBV20-1 and TRBJ1-5, with D possibly TRBD1 on 5 matching bases. The CDR3 sequence: CSAARRGGNQPQHF. The CDR3 DNA follows: TGCAGTGCTGCCAGGAGGGGAGGCAATCAGCCCCAGCATTTT.